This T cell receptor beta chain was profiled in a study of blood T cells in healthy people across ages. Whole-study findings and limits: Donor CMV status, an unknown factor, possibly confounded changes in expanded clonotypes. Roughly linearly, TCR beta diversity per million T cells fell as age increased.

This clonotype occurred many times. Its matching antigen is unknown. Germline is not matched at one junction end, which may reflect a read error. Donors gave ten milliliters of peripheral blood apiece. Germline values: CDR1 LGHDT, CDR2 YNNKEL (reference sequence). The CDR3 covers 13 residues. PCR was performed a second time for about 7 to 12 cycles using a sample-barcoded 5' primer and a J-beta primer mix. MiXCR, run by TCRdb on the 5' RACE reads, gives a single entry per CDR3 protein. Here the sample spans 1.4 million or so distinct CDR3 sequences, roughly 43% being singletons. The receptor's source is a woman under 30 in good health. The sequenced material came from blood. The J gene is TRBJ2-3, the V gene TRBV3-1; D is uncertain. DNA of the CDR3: TGCGCCAGCAGCCAAGTAAGGGCAGATACGCAGTATTTT. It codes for CASSQVRADTQYF.